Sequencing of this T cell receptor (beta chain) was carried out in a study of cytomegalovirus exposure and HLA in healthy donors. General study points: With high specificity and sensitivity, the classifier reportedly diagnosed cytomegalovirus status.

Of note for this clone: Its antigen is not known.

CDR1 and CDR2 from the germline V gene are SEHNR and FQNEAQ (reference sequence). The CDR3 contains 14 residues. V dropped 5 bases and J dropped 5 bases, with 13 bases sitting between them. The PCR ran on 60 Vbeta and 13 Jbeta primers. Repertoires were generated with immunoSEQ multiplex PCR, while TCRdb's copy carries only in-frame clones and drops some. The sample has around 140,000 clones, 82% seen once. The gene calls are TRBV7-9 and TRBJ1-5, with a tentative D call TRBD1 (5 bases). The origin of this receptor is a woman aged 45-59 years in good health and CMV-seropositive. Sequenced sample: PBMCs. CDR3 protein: CASSPDSADQPQHF. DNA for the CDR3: TGTGCCAGCAGCCCCGACAGCGCGGATCAGCCCCAGCATTTT.